The 8 T cell receptor beta chains presented below share a single source sample, sequenced in a study of identical twins (dated by TCRdb to about 2016). Libraries came from 5' RACE. Sequencer: Illumina HiSeq 2000. TCRdb trimmed public reads at Q25 via fastp, called clones via MiXCR and kept in-frame beta chains. One record per CDR3 amino acid sequence lists the most common genes and DNA. Present in this sample are about 340,000 distinct CDR3 sequences, approximately 10% of which were seen just once. About 9.1% of the sample belongs to the ten largest clones. Input material: naive T cells sorted from blood. Explained via the paper, the cell subset or site label denotes: cells isolated with a human naive T-cell isolation kit. Source of these receptors: a woman in her fifties or sixties in good health.

The chain carries TRBV12-3 or TRBV12-4 and TRBJ2-1; 11 bases are shared with TRBD2. V gave up 4 bases and J gave up 3 bases; unmatched junction bases: 8. The CDR3 has 17 residues. The DNA of the CDR3 is TGTGCCAGCAGTTCCAGTGTCGGACTAGCGGGCTACAATGAGCAGTTCTTC. Encoded protein: CASSSSVGLAGYNEQFF.

This clonotype was seen many times. This chain connects TRBV5-1 to TRBJ2-5, with D hard to call. V dropped 0 bases and J dropped 5 bases, with 14 bases sitting between them. From germline, CDR1 is SGHRS and CDR2 YFSETQ. The CDR3 is 15 residues long. CDR3 region: CASSLDGDVGETQYF. DNA for the CDR3: TGCGCCAGCAGCTTGGATGGGGATGTCGGGGAGACCCAGTACTTC. Combining the CDR3 with reference TRBV5-1 and TRBJ2-5 gives the whole variable domain KAGVTQTPRYLIKTRGQQVTLSCSPISGHRSVSWYQQTPGQGLQFLFEYFSETQRNKGNFPGRFSGRQFSNSRSEMNVSTLELGDSALYLCASSLDGDVGETQYFGPGTRLLVL.

This chain connects TRBV12-3 or TRBV12-4 to TRBJ1-2; 8 bases map to TRBD1. The CDR3 sequence is 15 residues long. V was pared by 5 bases and J by 5 bases, with 10 bases of the junction left unmatched. For the CDR3, the DNA is TGTGCCAGCAGTCCGACAGGGGAGGGCAGGTATGGCTACACCTTC. Translating gives CASSPTGEGRYGYTF.

Concerning this clonotype: A much larger clone lies a single base off, so this may be a read error. The genes are TRBV7-9 and TRBJ2-2, with D hard to call. The CDR3 contains 15 residues. Germline V gene sequence: CDR1 SEHNR, CDR2 FQNEAQ (reference sequence). Trimming removed 5 bases at V and 6 bases at J, with 16 bases between. CDR3: CASSAFSRRAGELFF. CDR3 bases: TGTGCCAGCAGCGCCTTCTCTAGGCGCGCCGGGGAGCTGTTTTTT.

This rearrangement joins TRBV18 to TRBJ2-3; D is uncertain. V lost 2 bases, J lost 0 bases, and 12 bases lay in between. From germline, CDR1 is KGHSH and CDR2 LQKENI. There are 16 residues in the CDR3. The CDR3 DNA reads as TGTGCCAGCTCACCAAAGGTTTGGGGTAGCACAGATACGCAGTATTTT. It codes for CASSPKVWGSTDTQYF.

There are a few counts of this clonotype. CDR3 sequence reads: CASRKAGTNQETQYF. CDR3 DNA sequence: TGCGCCAGCAGGAAAGCCGGGACAAACCAAGAGACCCAGTACTTC. The chain is built from TRBV5-1 and TRBJ2-5; perhaps TRBD1 as D (6 bases). The CDR3 totals 15 residues. CDR1 and CDR2 (germline): SGHRS, YFSETQ. V lost 5 bases to trimming and J lost 0 bases, with 14 bases between them. The full variable domain, its missing parts supplied by reference TRBV5-1 and TRBJ2-5, is KAGVTQTPRYLIKTRGQQVTLSCSPISGHRSVSWYQQTPGQGLQFLFEYFSETQRNKGNFPGRFSGRQFSNSRSEMNVSTLELGDSALYLCASRKAGTNQETQYFGPGTRLLVL.

A few counts support this clonotype. The chain employs TRBV12-3 or TRBV12-4 and TRBJ1-2; the D gene is possibly TRBD1 (6 bases). Between the trimmed V and J ends, which lost 7 bases and 4 bases, there was a span of 16 bases. The CDR3 spans 14 residues. The CDR3 DNA follows: TGTGCCAGCATGAATGCGGACAGCCCCTATGGCTACACCTTC. It specifies CASMNADSPYGYTF.

Remarks on this clonotype: The junction does not match germline at one end; this may be a read error. V gene TRBV29-1 combines with J gene TRBJ2-6, with 8 positions matching TRBD2. CDR1 and CDR2 from the germline V gene are SQVTM and ANQGSEA. This CDR3 comprises 18 residues. CDR3 sequence: CSVASWTSSLSGANVLPF. The CDR3 DNA follows: TGCAGCGTTGCTAGTTGGACTAGCTCTCTCTCTGGGGCCAACGTCCTGCCTTTC.